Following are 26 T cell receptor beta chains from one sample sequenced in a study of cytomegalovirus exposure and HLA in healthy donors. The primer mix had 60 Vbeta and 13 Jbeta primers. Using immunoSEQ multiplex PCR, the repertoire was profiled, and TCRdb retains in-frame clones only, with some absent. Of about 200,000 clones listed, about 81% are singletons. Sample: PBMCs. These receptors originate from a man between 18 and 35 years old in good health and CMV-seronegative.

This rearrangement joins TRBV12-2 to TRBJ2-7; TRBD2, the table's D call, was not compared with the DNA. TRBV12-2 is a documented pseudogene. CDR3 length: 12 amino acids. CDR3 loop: CASRFHFYEQYF. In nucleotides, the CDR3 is TGTGCAAGTCGCTTTCACTTCTACGAGCAGTACTTC.

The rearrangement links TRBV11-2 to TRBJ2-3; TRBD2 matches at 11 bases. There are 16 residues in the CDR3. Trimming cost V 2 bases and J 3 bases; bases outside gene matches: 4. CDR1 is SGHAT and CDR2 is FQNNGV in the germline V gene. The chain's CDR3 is CASSLTSGSMTDTQYF. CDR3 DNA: TGTGCCAGCAGCTTAACTAGCGGGAGTATGACAGATACGCAGTATTTT. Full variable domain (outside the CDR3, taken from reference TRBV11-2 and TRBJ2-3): EAGVAQSPRYKIIEKRQSVAFWCNPISGHATLYWYQQILGQGPKLLIQFQNNGVVDDSQLPKDRFSAERLKGVDSTLKIQPAKLEDSAVYLCASSLTSGSMTDTQYFGPGTRLTVL.

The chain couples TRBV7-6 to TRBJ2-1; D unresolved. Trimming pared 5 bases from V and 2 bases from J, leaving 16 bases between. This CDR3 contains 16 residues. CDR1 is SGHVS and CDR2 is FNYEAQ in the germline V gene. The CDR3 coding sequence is TGTGCCAGCAGCCCATCGGCTAGTGGAGCCTACAATGAGCAGTTCTTC. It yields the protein CASSPSASGAYNEQFF.

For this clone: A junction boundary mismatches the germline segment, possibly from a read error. The CDR3 bases are TGTGCCAGCAGTGAGTGGGCAAGCCCGGGACACCTTCTTTTT. It yields the protein CASSEWASPGHLLF. The chain carries TRBV2 and TRBJ1-4; weak D call: TRBD1 (6 bases). CDR3 length: 14 amino acids. CDR1 is SNHLY, CDR2 FYNNEI, per germline.

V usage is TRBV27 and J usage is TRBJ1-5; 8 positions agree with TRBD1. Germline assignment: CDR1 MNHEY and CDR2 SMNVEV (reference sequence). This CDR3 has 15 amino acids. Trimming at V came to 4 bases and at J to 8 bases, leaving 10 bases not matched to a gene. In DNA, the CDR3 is TGTGCCAGCAGTTCGGGGACAGGCCAAGAAAAGCCCCAGCATTTT. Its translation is CASSSGTGQEKPQHF.

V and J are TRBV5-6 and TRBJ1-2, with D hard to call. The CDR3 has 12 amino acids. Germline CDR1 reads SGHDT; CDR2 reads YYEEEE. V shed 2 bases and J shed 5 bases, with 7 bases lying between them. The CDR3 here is CASSLAGYGYTF. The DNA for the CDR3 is TGTGCCAGCAGCTTAGCGGGATATGGCTACACCTTC.

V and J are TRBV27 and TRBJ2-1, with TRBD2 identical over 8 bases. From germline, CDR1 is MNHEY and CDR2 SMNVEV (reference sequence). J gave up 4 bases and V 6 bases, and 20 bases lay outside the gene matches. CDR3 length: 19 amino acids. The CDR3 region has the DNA TGTGCCAGCAGACCCGGCCAACCCAGAGCGGGAGTTAGGTACAATGAGCAGTTCTTC. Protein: CASRPGQPRAGVRYNEQFF.

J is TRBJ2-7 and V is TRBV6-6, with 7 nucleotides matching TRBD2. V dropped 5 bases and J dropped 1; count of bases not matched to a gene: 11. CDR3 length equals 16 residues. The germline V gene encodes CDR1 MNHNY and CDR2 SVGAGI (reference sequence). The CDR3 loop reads CASSKPSGTISYEQYF. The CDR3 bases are TGTGCCAGCAGTAAGCCGTCCGGGACTATTTCCTACGAGCAGTACTTC.

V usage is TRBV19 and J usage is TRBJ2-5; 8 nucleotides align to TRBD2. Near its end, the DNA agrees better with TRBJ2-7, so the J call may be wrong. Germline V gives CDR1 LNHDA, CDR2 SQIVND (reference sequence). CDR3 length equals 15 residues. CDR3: CASSISFSGTYEQYF. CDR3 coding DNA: TGTGCCAGTAGTATCTCGTTTAGCGGGACGTACGAGCAGTACTTC.

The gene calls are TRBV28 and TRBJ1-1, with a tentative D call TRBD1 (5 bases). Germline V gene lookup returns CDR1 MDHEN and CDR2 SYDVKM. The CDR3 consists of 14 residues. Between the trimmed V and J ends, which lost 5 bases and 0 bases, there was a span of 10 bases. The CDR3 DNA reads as TGTGCCAGCAGTCTCACCAGGGTGAACACTGAAGCTTTCTTT. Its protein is CASSLTRVNTEAFF.

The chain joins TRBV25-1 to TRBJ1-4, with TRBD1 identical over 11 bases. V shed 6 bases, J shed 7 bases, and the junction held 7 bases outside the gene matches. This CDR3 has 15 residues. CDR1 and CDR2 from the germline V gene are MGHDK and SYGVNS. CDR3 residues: CASSRTGGLAEKLFF. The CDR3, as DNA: TGTGCCAGCAGCCGGACAGGGGGCTTAGCTGAAAAACTGTTTTTT.

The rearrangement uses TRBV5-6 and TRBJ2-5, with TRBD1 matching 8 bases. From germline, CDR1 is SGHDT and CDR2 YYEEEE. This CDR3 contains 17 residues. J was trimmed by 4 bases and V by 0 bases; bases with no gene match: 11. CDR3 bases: TGTGCCAGCAGCTTGGCTCAATGGACAGGGTTTAGAGAGACCCAGTACTTC. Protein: CASSLAQWTGFRETQYF.

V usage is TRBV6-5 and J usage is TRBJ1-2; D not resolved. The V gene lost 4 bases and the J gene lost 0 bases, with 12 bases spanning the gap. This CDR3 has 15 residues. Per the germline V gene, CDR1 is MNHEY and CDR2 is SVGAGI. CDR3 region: CASSSMAAANYGYTF. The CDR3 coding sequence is TGTGCCAGCAGTTCCATGGCCGCGGCTAACTATGGCTACACCTTC.

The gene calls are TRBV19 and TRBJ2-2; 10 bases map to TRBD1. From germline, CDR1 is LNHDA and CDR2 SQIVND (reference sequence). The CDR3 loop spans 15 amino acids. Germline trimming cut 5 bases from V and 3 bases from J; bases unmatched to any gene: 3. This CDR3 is CASSGGTGDTGELFF. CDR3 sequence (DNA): TGTGCCAGTAGTGGCGGGACAGGGGACACCGGGGAGCTGTTTTTT.

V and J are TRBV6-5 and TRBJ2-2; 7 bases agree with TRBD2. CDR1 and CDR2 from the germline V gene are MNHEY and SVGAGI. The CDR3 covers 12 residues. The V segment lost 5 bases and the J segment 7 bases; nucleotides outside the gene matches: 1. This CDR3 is CASSREVGELFF. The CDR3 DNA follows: TGTGCCAGCAGTCGGGAGGTCGGGGAGCTGTTTTTT.

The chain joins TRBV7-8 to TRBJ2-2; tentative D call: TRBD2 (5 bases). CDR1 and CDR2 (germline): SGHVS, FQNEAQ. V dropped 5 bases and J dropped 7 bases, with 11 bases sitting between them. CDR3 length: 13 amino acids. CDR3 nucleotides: TGTGCCAGCAGCCGTACAGCGGTCGGGGAGCTGTTTTTT. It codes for CASSRTAVGELFF.

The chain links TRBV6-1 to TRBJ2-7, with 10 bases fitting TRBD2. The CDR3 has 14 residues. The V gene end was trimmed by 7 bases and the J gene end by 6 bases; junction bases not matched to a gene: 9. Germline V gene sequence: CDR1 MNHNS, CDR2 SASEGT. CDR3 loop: CASMASGSRSEQYF. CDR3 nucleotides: TGTGCCAGCATGGCTAGCGGGAGTAGGAGCGAGCAGTACTTC.

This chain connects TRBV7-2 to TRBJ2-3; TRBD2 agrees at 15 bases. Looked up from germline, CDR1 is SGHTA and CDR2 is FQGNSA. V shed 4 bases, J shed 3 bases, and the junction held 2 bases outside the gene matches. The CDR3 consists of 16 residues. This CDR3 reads CASSSGLAGGTDTQYF. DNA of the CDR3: TGTGCCAGCAGCTCGGGACTAGCGGGAGGAACAGATACGCAGTATTTT.

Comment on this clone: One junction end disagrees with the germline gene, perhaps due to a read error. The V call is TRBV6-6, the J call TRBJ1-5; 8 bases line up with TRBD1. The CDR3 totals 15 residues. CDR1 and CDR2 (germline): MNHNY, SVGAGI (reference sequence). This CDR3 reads CASSLSGQGKQPQHF. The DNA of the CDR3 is TGTGCCAGCAGCCTTTCCGGACAGGGCAAACAGCCCCAGCATTTT.

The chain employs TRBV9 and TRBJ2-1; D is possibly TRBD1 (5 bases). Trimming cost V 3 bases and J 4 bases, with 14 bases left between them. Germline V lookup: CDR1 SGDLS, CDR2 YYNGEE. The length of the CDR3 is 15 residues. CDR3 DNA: TGTGCCAGCAGCGGATCTAGGGGCGCTTACAATGAGCAGTTCTTC. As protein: CASSGSRGAYNEQFF.

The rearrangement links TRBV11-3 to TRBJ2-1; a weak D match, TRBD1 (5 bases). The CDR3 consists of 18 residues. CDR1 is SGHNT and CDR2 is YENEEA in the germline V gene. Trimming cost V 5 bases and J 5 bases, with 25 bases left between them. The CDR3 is CASSLRGGVSPRDNEQFF. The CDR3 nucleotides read TGTGCCAGCAGCCTTAGGGGTGGTGTGTCCCCGAGAGACAATGAGCAGTTCTTC.

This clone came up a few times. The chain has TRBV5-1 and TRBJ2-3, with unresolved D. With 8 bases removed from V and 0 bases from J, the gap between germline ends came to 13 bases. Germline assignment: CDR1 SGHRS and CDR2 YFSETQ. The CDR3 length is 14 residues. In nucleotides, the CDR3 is TGCGCCAGTCTGAGCGCCGAGAGCACAGATACGCAGTATTTT. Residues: CASLSAESTDTQYF.

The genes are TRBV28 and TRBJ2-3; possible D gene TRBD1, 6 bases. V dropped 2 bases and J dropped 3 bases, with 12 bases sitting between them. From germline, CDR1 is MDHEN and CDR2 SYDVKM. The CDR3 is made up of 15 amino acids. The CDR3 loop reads CASSLPGQGTDTQYF. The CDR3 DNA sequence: TGTGCCAGCAGTTTACCGGGACAAGGGACAGATACGCAGTATTTT.

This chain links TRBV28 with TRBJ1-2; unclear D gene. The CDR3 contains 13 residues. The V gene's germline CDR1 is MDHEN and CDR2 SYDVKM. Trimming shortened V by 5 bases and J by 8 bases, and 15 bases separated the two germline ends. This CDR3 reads CASSPPSSPGYTF. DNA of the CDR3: TGTGCCAGCAGTCCCCCCTCGTCTCCCGGCTACACCTTC.

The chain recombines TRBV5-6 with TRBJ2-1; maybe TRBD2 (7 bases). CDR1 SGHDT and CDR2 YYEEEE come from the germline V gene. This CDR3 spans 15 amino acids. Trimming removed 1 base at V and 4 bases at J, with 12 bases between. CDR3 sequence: CASSLSGGGYNEQFF. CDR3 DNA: TGTGCCAGCAGCTTGTCGGGGGGCGGGTACAATGAGCAGTTCTTC.

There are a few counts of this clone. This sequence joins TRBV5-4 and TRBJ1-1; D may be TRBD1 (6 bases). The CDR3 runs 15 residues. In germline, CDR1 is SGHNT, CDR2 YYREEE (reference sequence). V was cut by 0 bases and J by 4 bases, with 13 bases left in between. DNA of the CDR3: TGTGCCAGCAGCTTGGCCCAGGGGTCGGGCACTGAAGCTTTCTTT. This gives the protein CASSLAQGSGTEAFF.